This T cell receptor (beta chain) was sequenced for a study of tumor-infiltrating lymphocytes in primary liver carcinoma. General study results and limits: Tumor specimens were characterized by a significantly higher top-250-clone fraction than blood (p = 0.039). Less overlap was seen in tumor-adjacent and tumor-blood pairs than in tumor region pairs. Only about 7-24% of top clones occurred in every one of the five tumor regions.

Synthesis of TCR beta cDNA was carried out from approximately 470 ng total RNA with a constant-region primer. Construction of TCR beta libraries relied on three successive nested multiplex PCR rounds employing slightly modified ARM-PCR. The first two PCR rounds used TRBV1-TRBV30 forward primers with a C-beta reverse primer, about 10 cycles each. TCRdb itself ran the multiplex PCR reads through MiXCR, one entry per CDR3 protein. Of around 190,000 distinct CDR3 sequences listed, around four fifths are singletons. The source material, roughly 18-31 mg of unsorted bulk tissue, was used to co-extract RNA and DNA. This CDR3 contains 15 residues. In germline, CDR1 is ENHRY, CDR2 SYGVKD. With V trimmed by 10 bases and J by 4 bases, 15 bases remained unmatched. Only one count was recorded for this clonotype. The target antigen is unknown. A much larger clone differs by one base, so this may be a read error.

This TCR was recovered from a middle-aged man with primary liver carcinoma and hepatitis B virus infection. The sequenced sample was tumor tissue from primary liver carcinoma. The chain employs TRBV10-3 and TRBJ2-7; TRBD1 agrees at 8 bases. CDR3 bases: TGTGCCACTCAGACAGGGGTCGGCAGGGGGTACGAGCAGTACTTC. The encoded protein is CATQTGVGRGYEQYF.